This TCR beta chain stems from a study of cytomegalovirus exposure and HLA in healthy donors. Primers included in the PCR were 60 Vbeta and 13 Jbeta primers. The repertoire was sequenced with immunoSEQ multiplex PCR; TCRdb's copy has only in-frame clones and lacks some. The data hold roughly 150,000 clones, with about 82% observed a single time. Per the germline V gene, CDR1 is SNHLY and CDR2 is FYNNEI. The ends were cut back, 2 bases at V and 0 bases at J, with 5 bases in the middle. The CDR3 is 14 amino acids. This clone was recorded a few times. Its antigen is not known. Notes on the study in general: Among the sequence variants, a highly shared cluster was likely an artifact of sequencing. Immune exposure was documented only through CMV serostatus. Many donors carried some public TCRs, although rarity characterized most TCR sequences.

The source of this sequence is a male donor in good health and CMV-seronegative. Sequences were obtained from PBMCs. The rearrangement uses TRBV2 and TRBJ1-5; D uncertain. CDR3 sequence reads: CASSEQYSNQPQHF. DNA for the CDR3: TGTGCCAGCAGTGAACAGTATAGCAATCAGCCCCAGCATTTT.